The 18 T cell receptor beta chains given below trace back to one sample, sequenced in a study of T cell responses to AZD1222 COVID-19 vaccine (dated by TCRdb to the early 2020s). What this sample's time point label stands for: baseline before first vaccination. Libraries were built with the immunoSEQ multiplex PCR assay. TCRdb re-hosts the immuneACCESS table, in-frame sequences only. Its copies lack some clones; in the studies checked, an unresolved V gene accounts for under half of them, and the cause for the rest is not known. For this sample there are some 88,000 clones; about 90% appear just once. About 5% of the sample is held by the ten biggest clonotypes. The source was peripheral blood, collected on day 0 of AZD1222 vaccination. Receptors were obtained from an adult in good health.

This clone was seen a single time. The junction and the germline gene differ at one end; a read error may be behind it. CDR3 sequence reads: CASSLSTTGGLAGFGELFF. The CDR3 bases are TGTGCCAGCAGTCTATCTACTACCGGGGGACTAGCGGGATTCGGGGAGCTGTTTTTT. This chain uses TRBV27 with TRBJ2-2; TRBD2 matches 13 bases. The CDR3 sequence is 19 residues long. Looked up from germline, CDR1 is MNHEY and CDR2 is SMNVEV (reference sequence).

V gene TRBV9 combines with J gene TRBJ2-1; D call uncertain. The CDR3 loop spans 14 amino acids. V was shortened by 0 bases and J by 4 bases, with 8 bases between the two germline ends. Germline assignment: CDR1 SGDLS and CDR2 YYNGEE. DNA for the CDR3: TGTGCCAGCAGCGTAGGAGAAGGATACAATGAGCAGTTCTTC. Residues: CASSVGEGYNEQFF.

The CDR3 region has the DNA TGTGCCTGGAGTGAAGGGACAGTAGATCAGCCCCAGCATTTT. It is translated as CAWSEGTVDQPQHF. The chain has TRBV30 and TRBJ1-5, with TRBD1 matching 7 bases. Germline loops: CDR1 GTSNPN, CDR2 SVGIG (reference sequence). This CDR3 spans 14 amino acids. V was pared by 1 base and J by 5 bases, with 5 bases of the junction left unmatched.

This CDR3 is CASSLRGGYGQPQHF. The CDR3 DNA is TGTGCCAGCAGCTTGCGGGGGGGATATGGTCAGCCCCAGCATTTT. This rearrangement joins TRBV7-9 to TRBJ1-5; possible D gene TRBD1, 5 bases. From germline, CDR1 is SEHNR and CDR2 FQNEAQ (reference sequence). V lost 3 bases to trimming and J lost 6 bases, with 15 bases between them. This CDR3 is 15 amino acids long.

This clone was picked up one time. This rearrangement joins TRBV7-9 to TRBJ2-5; D remains unclear. This CDR3 has 13 residues. The germline CDR1 and CDR2 sequences are SEHNR and FQNEAQ (reference sequence). V lost 7 bases and J lost 5, with 14 bases in between. The CDR3 sequence is CASKAAEWETQYF. Written as DNA, the CDR3 is TGTGCCAGCAAAGCAGCCGAGTGGGAGACCCAGTACTTC.

CDR3 DNA sequence: TGTGCCATCAGTGAGCACGAGCGCTACGAGCAGTACTTC. This sequence encodes CAISEHERYEQYF. The chain uses TRBV10-3 and TRBJ2-7; no reliable D call. Germline values: CDR1 ENHRY, CDR2 SYGVKD. The CDR3 spans 13 residues. Trimming took 2 bases from V and 3 from J, leaving 8 bases between them.

This chain connects TRBV5-4 to TRBJ2-1, with TRBD2 matching 11 bases. The J segment lost 4 bases and the V segment lost 4 bases, leaving 7 bases of the junction unmatched. Germline assignment: CDR1 SGHNT and CDR2 YYREEE (reference sequence). The CDR3 extends over 16 amino acids. The CDR3 nucleotides are TGTGCCAGCAGCCCCATCGGGACTAGCGGATACAATGAGCAGTTCTTC. Its translation is CASSPIGTSGYNEQFF.

The chain combines TRBV18 with TRBJ1-6; 7 bases align to TRBD1. The J segment lost 8 bases and the V segment lost 0 bases, leaving 7 bases of the junction unmatched. The CDR3 has 16 residues. Germline lookup yields CDR1 KGHSH and CDR2 LQKENI. In DNA, the CDR3 is TGTGCCAGCTCACCACCGACCGGGACAGAGTATTCACCCCTCCACTTT. Protein sequence: CASSPPTGTEYSPLHF.

The chain links TRBV6-4 to TRBJ2-1; TRBD2 aligns across 11 bases. The V gene end was trimmed by 5 bases and the J gene end by 2 bases; junction bases not matched to a gene: 2. This CDR3 contains 15 residues. Germline-derived CDR1 and CDR2 are MRHNA and SNTAGT. The CDR3 protein is CASSLLAGAYNEQFF. The CDR3 region has the DNA TGTGCCAGCAGTCTACTAGCGGGAGCCTACAATGAGCAGTTCTTC.

The J gene is TRBJ1-1, the V gene TRBV5-4; D unclear. Germline assignment: CDR1 SGHNT and CDR2 YYREEE (reference sequence). The CDR3 totals 14 residues. Trimming removed 6 bases from V and 3 bases from J, with 15 bases in between. This CDR3 is CASTPITGYTEAFF. The CDR3 nucleotides are TGTGCCAGCACCCCCATCACGGGCTACACTGAAGCTTTCTTT. Full variable domain (outside the CDR3, taken from reference TRBV5-4 and TRBJ1-1): ETGVTQSPTHLIKTRGQQVTLRCSSQSGHNTVSWYQQALGQGPQFIFQYYREEENGRGNFPPRFSGLQFPNYSSELNVNALELDDSALYLCASTPITGYTEAFFGQGTRLTVV.

This clone has a single count. The chain has TRBV6-2 or TRBV6-3 and TRBJ1-6; perhaps TRBD1 as D (5 bases). V lost 5 bases, J lost 10 bases, and 9 bases lay in between. This CDR3 is built from 12 residues. Germline CDR1 is MNHEY and CDR2 is SVGEGT. As DNA, the CDR3 is TGTGCCAGCAGTCCCGACAGATCACCCCTCCACTTT. This translates into CASSPDRSPLHF.

The rearrangement links TRBV5-8 to TRBJ2-2; D is possibly TRBD2 (6 bases). The CDR3 runs to 15 residues. Deletions cut 4 bases from V and 6 bases from J, with 16 bases between. Germline assignment: CDR1 SGHTS and CDR2 YDEGEE. CDR3 protein: CASSLSWGGAGELFF. CDR3 coding DNA: TGTGCCAGCAGCCTCTCATGGGGCGGGGCCGGGGAGCTGTTTTTT.

The chain employs TRBV28 and TRBJ1-1, with D uncertain. The CDR3 runs to 14 residues. The germline V gene encodes CDR1 MDHEN and CDR2 SYDVKM. With 5 bases removed from V and 1 base from J, the gap between germline ends came to 11 bases. CDR3 in amino acids: CASSVWLENTEAFF. Here the CDR3 DNA reads TGTGCCAGCAGTGTGTGGTTGGAGAACACTGAAGCTTTCTTT.

The rearrangement links TRBV14 to TRBJ1-3; 12 positions agree with TRBD1. This CDR3 has 19 residues. V trimming: 3 bases; J trimming: 0 bases; junction bases outside the gene matches: 9. Germline V CDR1 and CDR2: SGHDN, FVKESK. CDR3 nucleotide sequence: TGTGCCAGCAGCCAGTGGCGGGACAGGGGGCTGAGCTCTGGAAACACCATATATTTT. As protein: CASSQWRDRGLSSGNTIYF.

The J gene is TRBJ2-7, the V gene TRBV7-2; TRBD2 agrees at 7 bases. The CDR3 is 14 residues long. Trimming took 5 bases from V and 7 from J; bases not matched to a gene: 11. Per the germline V gene, CDR1 is SGHTA and CDR2 is FQGNSA. The CDR3 DNA reads as TGTGCCAGCAGCCCGAGACTAGCCTTGGGGGAGCAGTACTTC. It is translated as CASSPRLALGEQYF.

V is TRBV4-3 and J is TRBJ2-3, with TRBD1 matching over 7 bases. The CDR3 consists of 15 residues. The germline gives CDR1 LGHNA, CDR2 YSLEER. Losses at the gene ends were 0 bases for V and 4 bases for J; bases not matched to a gene: 4. The DNA for the CDR3 is TGCGCCAGCAGCCAAGAGAACAGGGGCGCAGATACGCAGTATTTT. It specifies CASSQENRGADTQYF.

The chain links TRBV11-2 to TRBJ2-2, with 8 bases aligning to TRBD2. After removal of 0 bases from V and 4 bases from J, the junction contained 13 bases not matched to a gene. The CDR3 sequence is 19 residues long. Germline lookup yields CDR1 SGHAT and CDR2 FQNNGV. The CDR3 region is CASSLEPLAGGDITGELFF. The CDR3 DNA is TGTGCCAGCAGCTTAGAGCCCCTGGCGGGGGGCGATATCACCGGGGAGCTGTTTTTT.

V usage is TRBV19 and J usage is TRBJ2-1, with 13 bases aligning to TRBD2. The CDR3 is 18 amino acids. Germline V gene lookup returns CDR1 LNHDA and CDR2 SQIVND (reference sequence). V gave up 3 bases and J gave up 5 bases; unmatched junction bases: 10. The CDR3 sequence is CASSIRGLAGVTDNEQFF. CDR3 DNA: TGTGCCAGTAGTATTAGAGGACTAGCGGGAGTGACGGACAATGAGCAGTTCTTC.